What follows are 29 T cell receptor beta chains derived from one specimen sequenced in a study of blood T cell repertoires in COVID-19. The protocol was immunoSEQ multiplex PCR, while the TCRdb copy is restricted to in-frame clones and leaves out a portion. The table lists around 310,000 clones, 90% of them singletons. Material for sequencing was peripheral blood. These receptors were collected from a woman between 40 and 50 years old with COVID-19, enrolled during active disease.

The J gene is TRBJ1-4, the V gene TRBV7-9, with D unresolved. Trimming stripped 4 bases from V and 4 bases from J, with 10 bases between. The CDR3 extends over 14 amino acids. The germline gives CDR1 SEHNR, CDR2 FQNEAQ (reference sequence). CDR3 in DNA: TGTGCCAGCAGCTATTCCCCGGTTAATGAAAAACTGTTTTTT. Protein: CASSYSPVNEKLFF.

This sequence joins TRBV29-1 and TRBJ1-1, with TRBD1 matching over 10 bases. The V gene's germline CDR1 is SQVTM and CDR2 ANQGSEA. Unmatched junction bases numbered 2, after V lost 7 bases and J lost 3 bases. This CDR3 is built from 12 residues. The CDR3 loop reads CSGGQGDTEAFF. The CDR3, as DNA: TGCAGCGGTGGACAGGGGGACACTGAAGCTTTCTTT.

J is TRBJ2-7 and V is TRBV5-4; possibly TRBD2 for D (6 bases). V lost 5 bases to trimming and J lost 2 bases, with 14 bases between them. In germline, CDR1 is SGHNT, CDR2 YYREEE (reference sequence). The CDR3 contains 14 residues. The CDR3 region has the DNA TGTGCCAGCAGACCAAGGGGAGGCCCCTACGAGCAGTACTTC. Translating it yields CASRPRGGPYEQYF. Full variable domain (outside the CDR3, taken from reference TRBV5-4 and TRBJ2-7): ETGVTQSPTHLIKTRGQQVTLRCSSQSGHNTVSWYQQALGQGPQFIFQYYREEENGRGNFPPRFSGLQFPNYSSELNVNALELDDSALYLCASRPRGGPYEQYFGPGTRLTVT.

The V gene is TRBV7-2, the J gene TRBJ2-7; 9 bases map to TRBD1. The CDR3 runs 16 residues. The germline CDR1 and CDR2 sequences are SGHTA and FQGNSA. V lost 0 bases, J lost 4 bases, and 7 bases stayed unmatched. CDR3 residues: CASSLAGQGSFYEQYF. In nucleotides, the CDR3 is TGTGCCAGCAGCTTAGCGGGACAGGGAAGTTTTTACGAGCAGTACTTC.

The chain joins TRBV6-2 or TRBV6-3 to TRBJ2-3, with TRBD2 matching 8 bases. The CDR3 has 18 residues. The V gene's germline CDR1 is MNHEY and CDR2 SVGEGT. V shed 0 bases and J 1 base; nucleotides not matched to a gene: 9. CDR3 in amino acids: CASSYSRGVAGRTDTQYF. CDR3 bases: TGTGCCAGCAGTTACTCGAGGGGAGTAGCGGGACGCACAGATACGCAGTATTTT.

The gene calls are TRBV11-2 and TRBJ1-4; D unresolved. The CDR3 covers 15 residues. Germline V CDR1 and CDR2: SGHAT, FQNNGV. Trimming removed 1 base from V and 5 bases from J, with 11 bases in between. The CDR3 here is CASSLGARSNEKLFF. The CDR3 bases are TGTGCCAGCAGCTTAGGCGCGCGGTCCAATGAAAAACTGTTTTTT.

This chain links TRBV9 with TRBJ2-5; weak D call: TRBD1 (6 bases). This CDR3 contains 13 residues. From germline, CDR1 is SGDLS and CDR2 YYNGEE. Trimming removed 2 bases from V and 2 bases from J, with 7 bases in between. Written as DNA, the CDR3 is TGTGCCAGCAGCGTTGGACAGCAAGAGACCCAGTACTTC. Translating it yields CASSVGQQETQYF.

This chain links TRBV28 with TRBJ1-3; TRBD1 matches at 9 bases. V lost 6 bases and J lost 4; bases outside the gene matches: 7. The length of the CDR3 is 15 residues. Germline lookup yields CDR1 MDHEN and CDR2 SYDVKM. The CDR3 here is CASSPDRGWGNTIYF. The CDR3 nucleotides read TGTGCCAGCAGCCCGGACAGGGGTTGGGGAAACACCATATATTTT.

This clone was detected only once. This rearrangement joins TRBV3-1 (or the pseudogene TRBV3-2) to TRBJ2-1; D not certain. V was clipped by 6 bases and J by 0 bases, with 12 bases between them. This CDR3 comprises 15 residues. CDR1 and CDR2 (germline): LGHDT, YNNKEL (reference sequence). CDR3 in amino acids: CASSDVPGSYNEQFF. In DNA, the CDR3 is TGTGCCAGCAGTGACGTCCCAGGCTCCTACAATGAGCAGTTCTTC.

This chain links TRBV6-5 with TRBJ2-7; possibly TRBD1 for D (6 bases). The V end lost 6 bases, the J end lost 4 bases, and 19 bases lay between the germline ends. The CDR3 spans 15 residues. Per germline, CDR1 MNHEY and CDR2 SVGAGI. The chain's CDR3 is CASSNGQGRSYEQYF. In nucleotides, the CDR3 is TGTGCCAGCAGCAACGGGCAGGGGCGGTCTTACGAGCAGTACTTC.

The CDR3 DNA follows: TGTGCCAGCAGTTTAGGCAGGGTCACTGAAGCTTTCTTT. It codes for CASSLGRVTEAFF. The rearrangement uses TRBV28 and TRBJ1-1, with D possibly matching TRBD1 (5 bases). The CDR3 runs 13 residues. Germline CDR1 is MDHEN and CDR2 is SYDVKM. V was shortened by 2 bases and J by 4 bases, with 8 bases between the two germline ends.

The chain combines TRBV5-1 with TRBJ2-3, with D hard to call. Germline V gene lookup returns CDR1 SGHRS and CDR2 YFSETQ. The CDR3 is 15 amino acids. V lost 0 bases, J lost 5 bases, and 13 bases lay in between. The CDR3, as DNA: TGCGCCAGCAGCTTGGCTGCTTGGGCTGGAGATACGCAGTATTTT. This codes for CASSLAAWAGDTQYF.

The chain recombines TRBV11-2 with TRBJ1-2, with 10 positions matching TRBD1. The length of the CDR3 is 16 residues. V shed 5 bases, J shed 5 bases, and the junction held 11 bases outside the gene matches. The V gene's germline CDR1 is SGHAT and CDR2 FQNNGV. This CDR3 reads CASSLRGDRGLYGYTF. DNA of the CDR3: TGTGCCAGCAGCCTAAGGGGGGACAGGGGCCTATATGGCTACACCTTC.

This rearrangement joins TRBV27 to TRBJ2-7; 9 bases align to TRBD1. V lost 3 bases, J lost 0 bases, and 18 bases stayed unmatched. CDR1 and CDR2 from the germline V gene are MNHEY and SMNVEV (reference sequence). This CDR3 is built from 20 residues. The CDR3 DNA sequence: TGTGCCAGCAGTTTTCGGTGGGGCGGCTCCGGGACAGGGAGCTCCTACGAGCAGTACTTC. This translates into CASSFRWGGSGTGSSYEQYF.

This clone was seen only a few times. This rearrangement joins TRBV11-3 to TRBJ1-2; tentatively, D is TRBD1 (5 bases). Germline CDR1 SGHNT, CDR2 YENEEA. V lost 1 base, J lost 6 bases, and 15 bases lay in between. CDR3 size: 15 residues. CDR3 in DNA: TGTGCCAGCAGCTTAGGGGGCCCGAATCAGGATGGCTACACCTTC. Protein: CASSLGGPNQDGYTF.

This sequence joins TRBV4-3 and TRBJ1-2; 10 nucleotides align to TRBD1. CDR1 is LGHNA, CDR2 YSLEER, per germline. The CDR3 is 16 amino acids. V lost 3 bases, J lost 0 bases, and 4 bases stayed unmatched. The CDR3 DNA is TGCGCCAGCAGCCACTCAGGACAGGGGGCTAACTATGGCTACACCTTC. This sequence encodes CASSHSGQGANYGYTF.

This rearrangement joins TRBV19 to TRBJ2-1; 7 nucleotides agree with TRBD1. The CDR3 contains 14 residues. The V segment lost 11 bases and the J segment 5 bases; nucleotides outside the gene matches: 12. Germline CDR1 reads LNHDA; CDR2 reads SQIVND (reference sequence). The CDR3 sequence: CACNRDRSNNEQFF. CDR3 DNA sequence: TGTGCCTGCAACCGGGACAGAAGCAACAATGAGCAGTTCTTC.

This clone was picked up one time. The CDR3 protein is CASSLEGLGNQPQHF. The CDR3 region has the DNA TGTGCCAGCAGCTTGGAGGGACTCGGGAATCAGCCCCAGCATTTT. V usage is TRBV5-6 and J usage is TRBJ1-5; D is possibly TRBD1 (5 bases). The CDR3 totals 15 residues. V was clipped by 0 bases and J by 4 bases, with 11 bases between them. CDR1 SGHDT and CDR2 YYEEEE come from the germline V gene. Together with reference TRBV5-6 and TRBJ1-5, the CDR3 gives the full variable domain: DAGVTQSPTHLIKTRGQQVTLRCSPKSGHDTVSWYQQALGQGPQFIFQYYEEEERQRGNFPDRFSGHQFPNYSSELNVNALLLGDSALYLCASSLEGLGNQPQHFGDGTRLSIL.

The chain uses TRBV19 and TRBJ2-1; TRBD1 matches at 9 bases. The CDR3 consists of 14 residues. Unmatched junction bases numbered 4, after V lost 6 bases and J lost 4 bases. Germline values: CDR1 LNHDA, CDR2 SQIVND (reference sequence). CDR3 DNA sequence: TGTGCCAGTAGGGGGACAGGGTTATACAATGAGCAGTTCTTC. Its protein product is CASRGTGLYNEQFF.

V gene TRBV5-4 combines with J gene TRBJ1-3; no clear D. This CDR3 comprises 16 residues. V was clipped by 0 bases and J by 8 bases, with 18 bases between them. The germline gives CDR1 SGHNT, CDR2 YYREEE (reference sequence). CDR3 bases: TGTGCCAGCAGCTTGGCCCCCCCGTCCGGTGTGGACACCATATATTTT. Translation gives CASSLAPPSGVDTIYF.

This clone was observed a handful of times. The V gene is TRBV7-2, the J gene TRBJ1-2; tentatively, D is TRBD1 (5 bases). Germline lookup yields CDR1 SGHTA and CDR2 FQGNSA. The V and J ends lost 1 base and 6 bases respectively, with 15 bases between them. The CDR3 loop spans 15 amino acids. The CDR3 nucleotides are TGTGCCAGCAGCTTAGATCCAGGGAGGGGTAATGGCTACACCTTC. Residues: CASSLDPGRGNGYTF. The whole variable domain, remainder taken from reference TRBV7-2 and TRBJ1-2, is GAGVSQSPSNKVTEKGKDVELRCDPISGHTALYWYRQSLGQGLEFLIYFQGNSAPDKSGLPSDRFSAERTGGSVSTLTIQRTQQEDSAVYLCASSLDPGRGNGYTFGSGTRLTVV.

As for this clone: Additional DNA sequences in this sample encode the identical CDR3. V and J are TRBV11-2 and TRBJ2-7; TRBD1 aligns across 9 bases. CDR1 SGHAT and CDR2 FQNNGV come from the germline V gene. V was pared by 1 base and J by 4 bases, with 2 bases of the junction left unmatched. This CDR3 spans 14 amino acids. The CDR3 spells CASSLGTGVYEQYF. The CDR3 nucleotides are TGTGCCAGCAGCTTAGGGACAGGGGTGTACGAGCAGTACTTC.

This chain links TRBV15 with TRBJ2-2, with D maybe TRBD1 (6 bases). V dropped 1 base and J dropped 2 bases, with 8 bases sitting between them. The CDR3 consists of 15 residues. Germline lookup yields CDR1 LNHNV and CDR2 YYDKDF (reference sequence). In nucleotides, the CDR3 is TGTGCCACCAGCAGAGCAGGGGCCAACACCGGGGAGCTGTTTTTT. This sequence encodes CATSRAGANTGELFF.

CDR3 amino acids: CASSRDGGGDYGYTF. CDR3 coding DNA: TGTGCCAGCAGCCGAGATGGGGGGGGTGACTATGGCTACACCTTC. J is TRBJ1-2 and V is TRBV7-8, with a possible D match to TRBD1 (5 bases). The CDR3 loop spans 15 amino acids. The V gene lost 5 bases and the J gene lost 3 bases, with 16 bases spanning the gap. Germline values: CDR1 SGHVS, CDR2 FQNEAQ.

This clone was observed once. The chain employs TRBV6-1 and TRBJ1-5, with D hard to call. CDR1 and CDR2 (germline): MNHNS, SASEGT. V was cut by 3 bases and J by 4 bases, with 16 bases left in between. The CDR3 length is 16 residues. CDR3 amino acids: CASSEVDTPKNQPQHF. CDR3 in DNA: TGTGCCAGCAGTGAGGTAGACACACCGAAAAATCAGCCCCAGCATTTT.

The chain is built from TRBV5-4 and TRBJ1-3; 9 nucleotides align to TRBD1. The CDR3 has 15 amino acids. Germline lookup yields CDR1 SGHNT and CDR2 YYREEE (reference sequence). V gave up 4 bases and J gave up 2 bases; unmatched junction bases: 4. The CDR3 reads CASSVGQGAGNTIYF. The DNA for the CDR3 is TGTGCCAGCAGCGTGGGACAGGGTGCTGGAAACACCATATATTTT. The whole variable domain, filled in from reference TRBV5-4 and TRBJ1-3, reads ETGVTQSPTHLIKTRGQQVTLRCSSQSGHNTVSWYQQALGQGPQFIFQYYREEENGRGNFPPRFSGLQFPNYSSELNVNALELDDSALYLCASSVGQGAGNTIYFGEGSWLTVV.

The genes are TRBV9 and TRBJ1-4, with D tentatively TRBD1 (6 bases). Germline CDR1 reads SGDLS; CDR2 reads YYNGEE. Trimming shortened V by 3 bases and J by 6 bases, and 15 bases separated the two germline ends. The CDR3 spans 15 residues. CDR3 in DNA: TGTGCCAGCAGCGAAGAACAGGGTTGGGATGAAAAACTGTTTTTT. Encoded protein: CASSEEQGWDEKLFF.

V is TRBV4-3 and J is TRBJ2-7; 8 bases line up with TRBD2. Germline assignment: CDR1 LGHNA and CDR2 YSLEER. With 3 bases clipped from V and 1 base from J, the junction kept 14 bases outside the gene matches. This CDR3 spans 18 amino acids. CDR3 coding DNA: TGCGCCAGCAGCCAGGCGGTTACGCTAGCGGGCGGATCCTACGAGCAGTACTTC. It is translated as CASSQAVTLAGGSYEQYF.

The chain couples TRBV6-2 or TRBV6-3 to TRBJ2-7; 7 bases fit TRBD1. Per the germline V gene, CDR1 is MNHEY and CDR2 is SVGEGT. Trimming cost V 4 bases and J 3 bases; bases outside gene matches: 9. The CDR3 has 15 residues. The CDR3 DNA follows: TGTGCCAGCAGTTCTACGACAGGGTTTATCTACGAGCAGTACTTC. Residues: CASSSTTGFIYEQYF.